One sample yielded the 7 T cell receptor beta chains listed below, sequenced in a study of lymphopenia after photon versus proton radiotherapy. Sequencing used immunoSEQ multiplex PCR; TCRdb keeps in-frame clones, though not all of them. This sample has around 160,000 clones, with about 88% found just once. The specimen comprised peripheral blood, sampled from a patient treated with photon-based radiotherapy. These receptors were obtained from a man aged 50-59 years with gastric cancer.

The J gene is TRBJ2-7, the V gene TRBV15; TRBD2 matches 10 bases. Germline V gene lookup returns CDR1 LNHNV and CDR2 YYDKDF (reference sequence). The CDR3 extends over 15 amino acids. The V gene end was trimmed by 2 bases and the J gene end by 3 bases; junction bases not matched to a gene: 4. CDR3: CATSRQREGYYEQYF. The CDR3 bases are TGTGCCACCAGCAGACAGCGGGAGGGATACTACGAGCAGTACTTC.

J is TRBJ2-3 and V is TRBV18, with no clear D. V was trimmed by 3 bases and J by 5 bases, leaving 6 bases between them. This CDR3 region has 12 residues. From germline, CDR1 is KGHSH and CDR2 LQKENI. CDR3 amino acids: CASSPKEDTQYF. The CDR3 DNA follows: TGTGCCAGCTCACCGAAGGAAGATACGCAGTATTTT.

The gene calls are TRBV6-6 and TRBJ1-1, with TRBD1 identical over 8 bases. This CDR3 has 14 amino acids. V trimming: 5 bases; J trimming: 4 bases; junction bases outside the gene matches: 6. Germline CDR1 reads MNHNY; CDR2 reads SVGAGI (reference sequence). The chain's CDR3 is CASSPGQGSTEAFF. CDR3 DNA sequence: TGTGCCAGCAGTCCCGGACAGGGCAGCACTGAAGCTTTCTTT.

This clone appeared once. The CDR3 DNA is TGTGCCTCTGGGACAGGGGGCAATCAGCCCCAGCATTTT. It specifies CASGTGGNQPQHF. The rearrangement joins TRBV27 to TRBJ1-5, with 10 bases identical to TRBD1. V lost 11 bases and J lost 2; bases outside the gene matches: 3. CDR3 size: 13 residues. Looked up from germline, CDR1 is MNHEY and CDR2 is SMNVEV (reference sequence).

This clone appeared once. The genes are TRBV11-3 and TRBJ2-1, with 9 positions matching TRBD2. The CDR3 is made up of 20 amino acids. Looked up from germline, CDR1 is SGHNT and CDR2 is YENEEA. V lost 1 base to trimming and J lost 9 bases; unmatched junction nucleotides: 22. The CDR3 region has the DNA TGTGCCAGCAGCTTAGCGGGGCTTCTAGCGGGATACCCGAAGGGCGGTGAGCAGTTCTTC. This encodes CASSLAGLLAGYPKGGEQFF.

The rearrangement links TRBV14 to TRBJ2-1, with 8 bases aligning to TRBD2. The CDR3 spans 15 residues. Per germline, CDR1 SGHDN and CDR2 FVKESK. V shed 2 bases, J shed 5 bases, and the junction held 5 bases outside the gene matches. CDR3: CASSQLTAGDNEQFF. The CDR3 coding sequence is TGTGCCAGCAGCCAACTAACAGCGGGGGACAATGAGCAGTTCTTC.

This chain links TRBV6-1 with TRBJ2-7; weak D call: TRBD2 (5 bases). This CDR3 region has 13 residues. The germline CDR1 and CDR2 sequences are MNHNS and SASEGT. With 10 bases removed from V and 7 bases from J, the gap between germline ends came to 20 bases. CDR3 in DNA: TGTGCCACCCGGAAGAGGCAATCGGGGGAGCAGTACTTC. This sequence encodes CATRKRQSGEQYF.